This TCR beta chain derives from a study of identical twins. Germline assignment: CDR1 SQVTM and CDR2 ANQGSEA. This CDR3 is built from 12 residues. V was pared by 4 bases and J by 0 bases, with 6 bases between. About this clonotype itself: No antigen is known for it.

Findings and caveats of the study: Out-of-frame TCR alpha sharing observed in monozygotic twins exceeded model estimates.

MiXCR, run by TCRdb on the 5' RACE reads, gives a single entry per CDR3 protein. The sample lists more than 1.5 million distinct CDR3 sequences, about 31% occurring once. The sample comprised cord blood. The sequence came from a newborn girl in good health. The genes are TRBV29-1 and TRBJ1-1, with D hard to call. In DNA, the CDR3 is TGCAGCGTTGGATCTATGAACACTGAAGCTTTCTTT. Protein product: CSVGSMNTEAFF.